The clone carrying this TCR beta chain was picked up one time. Its antigen remains unknown. Measured with immunoSEQ multiplex PCR; TCRdb has only the in-frame clones, and not every one. The data hold about 24,000 clones, with 87% observed a single time. These data come from a study of T cells in localized non-small cell lung cancer. The study's findings and limits: Out of the top 100 tumor clones, a median 57 were seen in adjacent lung. Only one tumor region went through sequencing, so heterogeneity may still be there.

The clonotype comes from a male donor aged 60 or older with stage I squamous cell lung carcinoma. The specimen comprised peripheral blood, sampled before any cancer treatment.

The CDR3 nucleotides read TGTGCCAGCAGCTTAAGGAGTTCCGCCTACAATGAGCAGTTCTTC. As protein: CASSLRSSAYNEQFF. V usage is TRBV5-6 and J usage is TRBJ2-1; unclear D gene. The CDR3 has 15 amino acids. Germline V lookup: CDR1 SGHDT, CDR2 YYEEEE. The V gene lost 2 bases and the J gene lost 2 bases, with 11 bases spanning the gap.